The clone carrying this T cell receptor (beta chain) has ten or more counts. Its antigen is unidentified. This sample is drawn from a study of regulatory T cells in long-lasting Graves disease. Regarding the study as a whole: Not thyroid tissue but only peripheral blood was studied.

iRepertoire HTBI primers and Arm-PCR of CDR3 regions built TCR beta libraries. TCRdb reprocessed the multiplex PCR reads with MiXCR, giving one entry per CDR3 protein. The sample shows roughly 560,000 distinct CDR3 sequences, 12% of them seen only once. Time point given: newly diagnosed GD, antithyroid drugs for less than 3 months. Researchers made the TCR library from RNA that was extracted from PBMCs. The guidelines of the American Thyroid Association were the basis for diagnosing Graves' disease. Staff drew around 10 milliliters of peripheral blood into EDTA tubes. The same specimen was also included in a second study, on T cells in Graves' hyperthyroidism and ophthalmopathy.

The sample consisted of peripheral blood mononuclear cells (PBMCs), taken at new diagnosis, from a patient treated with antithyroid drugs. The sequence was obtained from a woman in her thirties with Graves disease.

The CDR3, as DNA: TGCGCCAGCAGCTTGGGGGAAGGCAGGGGGGACGAGCAGTACTTC. Translation: CASSLGEGRGDEQYF. The chain recombines TRBV5-1 with TRBJ2-7; a possible D gene is TRBD1 (7 bases). The CDR3 has 15 residues. Germline assignment: CDR1 SGHRS and CDR2 YFSETQ. V gave up 0 bases and J gave up 5 bases, with 15 bases separating them.